This TCR beta chain originates from a study of blood T cell repertoires in COVID-19 (dated by TCRdb to the early 2020s). Notes on the research overall: Samples covering the acute and convalescent phases of COVID-19 were provided by collaborators in the United States, Italy and Spain. The prospective study material was composed of cDNA or gDNA derived from T cells, B-cell-depleted T cells, or PBMCs. The dataset comprised deeply sampled blood TCRbeta repertoires from subjects exposed to, actively infected with, or recovered from COVID-19. A freely available public database, intended as a resource for researchers studying the immune response to SARS-CoV-2, is where the repertoires were released. Samples came from the ongoing ImmuneRACE study (first 160 participants) plus 1,254 subjects from 6 global collaborators. Nearly every sample came with metadata listing a de-identified subject ID, COVID-19 status, age in years and sex. Where available, HLA class I and class II types were taken from metadata supplied by the sample provider and were not determined by assay-based typing.

Paper-wide results and their limitations: How much clinical and demographic metadata was included differed by source and by participant, and the metadata was provided uncurated.

The CDR3 has 14 amino acids, counting the end cysteine and phenylalanine. This entry keeps only the CDR3 DNA: 42 bases, framed from base 1. The germline V gene supplies CDR1 ENHRY and CDR2 SYGVKD. V is pared back by 1 base and J by 6 bases, with 9 bases lying between the germline termini. A remark on this clone: Which antigen it targets is not known. No base qualities exist here, and no much larger clone lies one base off it.

Participants in the prospective study were enrolled through a virtual design, were aged about 18 to 89 years, and lived in approximately 24 United States geographic areas. In the prospective study, cohorts were assigned on the basis of participant-reported clinical history obtained from a screening survey and a study questionnaire. Exposed participants had been in contact, within 2 weeks of entering the study, with a person who had a PCR-confirmed or clinician-diagnosed case of COVID-19. Each participant in the prospective study had whole blood, serum and a nasopharyngeal or oropharyngeal swab collected by mobile phlebotomists. Participants in the prospective study had the option to provide additional blood draws and questionnaires over an approximately 2-month period. Blood samples from the prospective study were shipped frozen or at room temperature prior to DNA extraction. TCRbeta CDR3 regions were amplified from genomic DNA by means of the immunoSEQ Assay, a bias-controlled multiplex PCR. From the authors' description of their analysis: Within the assay, amplification of reference gene primers was used to estimate how many nucleated cells each sample contained. Sequence reads were collapsed and filtered to measure the absolute abundance of every unique TCRbeta CDR3 rearrangement. For each sample, productive Simpson clonality was calculated by taking the square root of Simpson's diversity index across productive rearrangements. What TCRdb holds here is the immuneACCESS table cut down to in-frame rearrangements. Part of the clones is not present; checked against another copy, under half of the missing clones reflect an unresolved V gene, and the others are unexplained. V and J calls plus clone size are reproduced from that table; the DNA served to infer D and trimming. For this sample there are about 260,000 clones; 70% to 90% appear just once. The ten largest account for 0.85% to 0.95% of the sample.

Sequenced sample: PBMCs or T cells enriched from blood (not recorded which). This TCR derives from a man aged 45-65 years who had been exposed to COVID-19. Here the chain combines TRBV10-3 and TRBJ2-2; possibly the D gene is TRBD1, per 6 matching bases. The CDR3 here reads CAISEWGQAGELFF. The base sequence is TGTGCCATCAGTGAGTGGGGGCAGGCCGGGGAGCTGTTTTTT.